Below, 30 T cell receptor beta chains from the same sample are listed, as sequenced in a study of TIL therapy for anti-PD-1-resistant metastatic lung cancer. Sequencing used immunoSEQ v3. The protocol was immunoSEQ multiplex PCR, while the TCRdb copy is restricted to in-frame clones and leaves out a portion. The repertoire holds about 60,000 clones, 55% to 75% seen once, with roughly 7% in the top ten. Time point in this sample: pre-treatment sample, taken before nivolumab and TIL therapy. Material: blood, obtained at baseline. These receptors came from a person between 30 and 80 years old with non-small cell lung cancer.

The rearrangement uses TRBV5-6 and TRBJ2-7; D is uncertain. The CDR3 totals 13 residues. The V end was cut by 5 bases, the J end by 3 bases, with 12 bases between. The germline V gene has CDR1 SGHDT and CDR2 YYEEEE. Here the CDR3 reads CASRLGHNYEQYF. CDR3 nucleotides: TGTGCCAGCAGACTGGGCCACAACTACGAGCAGTACTTC.

The gene calls are TRBV6-5 and TRBJ1-4; no definite D call. Germline V lookup: CDR1 MNHEY, CDR2 SVGAGI. The length of the CDR3 is 15 residues. The V end was cut by 3 bases, the J end by 3 bases, with 11 bases between. The CDR3 coding sequence is TGTGCCAGCAGTTATAGTCTGGGATCTAATGAAAAACTGTTTTTT. It yields the protein CASSYSLGSNEKLFF.

The chain carries TRBV6-5 and TRBJ1-1; D may be TRBD1 (5 bases). Germline loops: CDR1 MNHEY, CDR2 SVGAGI. Trimming removed 2 bases at V and 4 bases at J, with 8 bases between. CDR3 size: 13 residues. CDR3 sequence (DNA): TGTGCCAGCAGTTACCTCAGGGCCACTGAAGCTTTCTTT. Residues: CASSYLRATEAFF.

The J gene is TRBJ1-4, the V gene TRBV6-1, with D uncertain. Germline CDR1 and CDR2: MNHNS and SASEGT. V was clipped by 0 bases and J by 3 bases, with 14 bases between them. The CDR3 length is 17 residues. This CDR3 is CASSEARLRAPNEKLFF. CDR3 in DNA: TGTGCCAGCAGTGAAGCGCGTTTGAGGGCCCCTAATGAAAAACTGTTTTTT.

The rearrangement links TRBV15 to TRBJ2-2, with a possible D match to TRBD1 (6 bases). CDR1 is LNHNV, CDR2 YYDKDF, per germline (reference sequence). V gave up 2 bases and J gave up 5 bases, with 15 bases separating them. The CDR3 totals 16 residues. The CDR3 spells CATSRKKSGVTGELFF. The CDR3 nucleotides read TGTGCCACCAGCAGAAAAAAGTCAGGGGTGACCGGGGAGCTGTTTTTT.

The J gene is TRBJ2-1, the V gene TRBV11-2, with D unclear. The CDR3 length is 14 residues. With 1 base removed from V and 3 bases from J, the gap between germline ends came to 7 bases. The germline V gene encodes CDR1 SGHAT and CDR2 FQNNGV. CDR3 region: CASSLASHYNEQFF. CDR3 nucleotides: TGTGCCAGCAGCTTAGCCAGTCACTACAATGAGCAGTTCTTC.

This chain links TRBV30 with TRBJ2-3; 14 positions match TRBD2. Germline CDR1 and CDR2: GTSNPN and SVGIG (reference sequence). The length of the CDR3 is 15 residues. V gave up 1 base and J gave up 4 bases; unmatched junction bases: 1. CDR3 protein: CAWSGGLAGADTQYF. In nucleotides, the CDR3 is TGTGCCTGGAGTGGGGGACTAGCGGGGGCAGATACGCAGTATTTT.

The V call is TRBV29-1, the J call TRBJ2-6; no definite D call. CDR1 is SQVTM and CDR2 is ANQGSEA in the germline V gene. There are 14 residues in the CDR3. V was trimmed by 6 bases and J by 2 bases, leaving 11 bases between them. For the CDR3, the DNA is TGCAGCGTCCCGGACCCTCCTGGGGCCAACGTCCTGACTTTC. Translating gives CSVPDPPGANVLTF.

V and J are TRBV5-4 and TRBJ2-7; possibly TRBD1 or TRBD2 for D (5 bases each). CDR3 length: 17 residues. CDR1 SGHNT and CDR2 YYREEE come from the germline V gene (reference sequence). Trimming stripped 6 bases from V and 2 bases from J, with 24 bases between. This CDR3 is CASKRWGSGGSAYEQYF. For the CDR3, the DNA is TGTGCCAGCAAACGGTGGGGGTCAGGCGGTTCTGCCTACGAGCAGTACTTC.

The rearrangement uses TRBV4-1 and TRBJ1-2; TRBD1 is a possible D gene (5 bases). Germline loops: CDR1 MGHRA, CDR2 YSYEKL. This CDR3 spans 15 amino acids. V gave up 0 bases and J gave up 4 bases, with 12 bases separating them. The CDR3 spells CASSQDPDILYGYTF. The CDR3, as DNA: TGCGCCAGCAGCCAAGATCCGGACATACTCTATGGCTACACCTTC.

The chain combines TRBV28 with TRBJ2-7; D ambiguous. Per germline, CDR1 MDHEN and CDR2 SYDVKM. The CDR3 has 13 amino acids. V lost 1 base and J 6 bases, leaving 10 bases between the germline ends. Here the CDR3 reads CASSLLPVLEQYF. CDR3 coding DNA: TGTGCCAGCAGTTTATTACCCGTTCTCGAGCAGTACTTC.

Here the CDR3 reads CASSIDPVGGEQPQHF. DNA of the CDR3: TGTGCCAGTAGTATAGATCCGGTTGGGGGCGAGCAGCCCCAGCATTTT. This chain connects TRBV19 to TRBJ1-5; D possibly corresponds to TRBD1 (6 bases). The CDR3 has 16 amino acids. The V gene's germline CDR1 is LNHDA and CDR2 SQIVND (reference sequence). Trimming took 0 bases from V and 7 from J, leaving 16 bases between them.

This clone was observed a few times. The rearrangement joins TRBV2 to TRBJ2-2, with 10 bases fitting TRBD2. The V segment lost 7 bases and the J segment 1 base; nucleotides outside the gene matches: 3. Germline CDR1 is SNHLY and CDR2 is FYNNEI. This CDR3 region has 15 residues. This CDR3 reads CASIGTSVNTGELFF. Written as DNA, the CDR3 is TGTGCCAGCATTGGGACTAGCGTGAACACCGGGGAGCTGTTTTTT.

This chain links TRBV5-4 with TRBJ2-1; possibly TRBD1 for D (8 bases). Per the germline V gene, CDR1 is SGHNT and CDR2 is YYREEE (reference sequence). There are 15 residues in the CDR3. The ends were cut back, 6 bases at V and 4 bases at J, with 17 bases in the middle. CDR3 amino acids: CASNTGGGRYNEQFF. CDR3 DNA: TGTGCCAGCAATACAGGGGGGGGGCGGTACAATGAGCAGTTCTTC.

The V gene is TRBV2, the J gene TRBJ1-5, with D perhaps matching TRBD1 (6 bases). The germline CDR1 and CDR2 sequences are SNHLY and FYNNEI. Trimming cost V 9 bases and J 4 bases, with 13 bases left between them. CDR3 length: 13 amino acids. As DNA, the CDR3 is TGTGCCAGTGGAGGGGGAGGAAATCAGCCCCAGCATTTT. Translated, it gives CASGGGGNQPQHF.

The V call is TRBV7-3, the J call TRBJ2-2, with 10 positions matching TRBD2. Germline CDR1 and CDR2: SGHTA and FQGTGA. The V gene end was trimmed by 5 bases and the J gene end by 2 bases; junction bases not matched to a gene: 8. This CDR3 region has 17 residues. Here the CDR3 DNA reads TGTGCCAGCAGCCCGGAGCTAGCGGGAGCCAACACCGGGGAGCTGTTTTTT. It yields the protein CASSPELAGANTGELFF.

The V gene is TRBV15, the J gene TRBJ1-1; TRBD1 is a possible D gene (5 bases). The length of the CDR3 is 18 residues. Germline V gene sequence: CDR1 LNHNV, CDR2 YYDKDF (reference sequence). Trimming pared 3 bases from V and 0 bases from J, leaving 20 bases between. In nucleotides, the CDR3 is TGTGCCACCAGCAGGGTTAGCGGGACGCACGCCTTGAACACTGAAGCTTTCTTT. Translated: CATSRVSGTHALNTEAFF.

This rearrangement joins TRBV30 to TRBJ2-2, with unresolved D. The germline gives CDR1 GTSNPN, CDR2 SVGIG (reference sequence). V was clipped by 1 base and J by 6 bases, with 3 bases between them. This CDR3 has 11 amino acids. The CDR3 is CAWSGSGELFF. The CDR3 nucleotides read TGTGCCTGGAGTGGCTCCGGGGAGCTGTTTTTT.

This chain joins TRBV25-1 and TRBJ2-2, with D uncertain. The CDR3 runs to 14 residues. Trimming took off 2 bases at V and 6 bases at J, with 10 bases between the two ends. Germline-derived CDR1 and CDR2 are MGHDK and SYGVNS. The CDR3 DNA reads TGTGCCAGCAGTGAAATCGAGTTCGCCGGGGAGCTGTTTTTT. It yields the protein CASSEIEFAGELFF.

V usage is TRBV5-1 and J usage is TRBJ1-1, with D possibly matching TRBD1 (5 bases). The V and J ends lost 5 bases and 1 base respectively, with 9 bases between them. This CDR3 is 13 amino acids long. Germline V gene data show CDR1 as SGHRS and CDR2 as YFSETQ. CDR3 DNA sequence: TGCGCCAGCAGGATGACAGCGAACACTGAAGCTTTCTTT. It specifies CASRMTANTEAFF. The complete variable domain, with remaining parts taken from reference TRBV5-1 and TRBJ1-1, reads KAGVTQTPRYLIKTRGQQVTLSCSPISGHRSVSWYQQTPGQGLQFLFEYFSETQRNKGNFPGRFSGRQFSNSRSEMNVSTLELGDSALYLCASRMTANTEAFFGQGTRLTVV.

This chain joins TRBV2 and TRBJ2-2; D is ambiguous. This CDR3 has 16 amino acids. V lost 2 bases and J 1 base, leaving 11 bases between the germline ends. From germline, CDR1 is SNHLY and CDR2 FYNNEI. The CDR3 here is CASSELLPRNTGELFF. The CDR3 nucleotides are TGTGCCAGCAGTGAACTGCTACCGAGGAACACCGGGGAGCTGTTTTTT.

The J gene is TRBJ2-7, the V gene TRBV7-2; no clear D gene. The CDR3 runs 13 residues. In germline, CDR1 is SGHTA, CDR2 FQGNSA. Deletions cut 1 base from V and 0 bases from J, with 4 bases between. CDR3: CASSLGFSYEQYF. CDR3 coding DNA: TGTGCCAGCAGCTTAGGGTTCTCCTACGAGCAGTACTTC.

This clone was seen only a few times. The chain employs TRBV7-9 and TRBJ1-2, with D uncertain. Trimming took off 5 bases at V and 6 bases at J, with 13 bases between the two ends. Germline lookup yields CDR1 SEHNR and CDR2 FQNEAQ (reference sequence). This CDR3 region has 13 residues. CDR3 nucleotide sequence: TGTGCCAGCAGCCGCGGTGAGTGGGATGGCTACACCTTC. Translation gives CASSRGEWDGYTF.

The gene calls are TRBV19 and TRBJ2-1, with TRBD2 matching over 9 bases. The V gene's germline CDR1 is LNHDA and CDR2 SQIVND (reference sequence). This CDR3 has 15 residues. V gave up 3 bases and J gave up 7 bases; unmatched junction bases: 7. The CDR3 is CASSIPSGEKNEQFF. The CDR3 DNA is TGTGCCAGTAGTATTCCTAGCGGGGAAAAAAATGAGCAGTTCTTC.

This clone turned up a few times. The rearrangement uses TRBV6-5 and TRBJ1-5, with D uncertain. Germline CDR1 and CDR2: MNHEY and SVGAGI. CDR3 length: 13 residues. The germline V and J ends were trimmed by 5 bases and 2 bases, with 7 bases remaining between them. The chain's CDR3 is CASSPGGNQPQHF. In DNA, the CDR3 is TGTGCCAGCAGTCCCGGTGGCAATCAGCCCCAGCATTTT.

The J gene is TRBJ2-5, the V gene TRBV4-2, with 11 bases lining up with TRBD2. The CDR3 totals 19 residues. The germline gives CDR1 LGHNA, CDR2 YNFKEQ. V gave up 0 bases and J gave up 5 bases; unmatched junction bases: 14. CDR3 protein: CASSQDQLAGVLSAETQYF. CDR3 DNA: TGTGCCAGCAGCCAAGATCAACTAGCGGGAGTGTTATCCGCGGAGACCCAGTACTTC.

The rearrangement joins TRBV9 to TRBJ1-2; 9 nucleotides agree with TRBD1. The V gene's germline CDR1 is SGDLS and CDR2 YYNGEE. V was pared by 8 bases and J by 5 bases, with 7 bases of the junction left unmatched. This CDR3 region has 13 residues. In DNA, the CDR3 is TGTGCCAGTTCACGGGACAGGGCGTATGGCTACACCTTC. It encodes CASSRDRAYGYTF.

This clone was counted only a few times. The V call is TRBV15, the J call TRBJ2-2; D not resolved. The CDR3 is made up of 13 amino acids. Between the trimmed V and J ends, which lost 0 bases and 5 bases, there was a span of 4 bases. Germline lookup yields CDR1 LNHNV and CDR2 YYDKDF (reference sequence). The CDR3 sequence: CATSREGTGELFF. The CDR3 nucleotides read TGTGCCACCAGCAGAGAGGGGACCGGGGAGCTGTTTTTT.

This clone has only a few counts. The chain couples TRBV4-2 to TRBJ1-2; 7 nucleotides align to TRBD1. Germline V lookup: CDR1 LGHNA, CDR2 YNFKEQ. Trimming cost V 1 base and J 5 bases; bases outside gene matches: 4. There are 14 residues in the CDR3. The CDR3 reads CASSQVETGYGYTF. Written as DNA, the CDR3 is TGTGCCAGCAGCCAAGTGGAGACAGGGTATGGCTACACCTTC.

The chain carries TRBV6-6 and TRBJ1-3; tentatively, D is TRBD1 (5 bases). The germline V gene encodes CDR1 MNHNY and CDR2 SVGAGI (reference sequence). V dropped 2 bases and J dropped 8 bases, with 7 bases sitting between them. The length of the CDR3 is 12 residues. CDR3 in DNA: TGTGCCAGCAGTTACGGGGGTGACACCATATATTTT. It codes for CASSYGGDTIYF.